The 12 T cell receptor beta chains reported below all come from one sample, sequenced in a study of PD-1 blockade in classical Hodgkin lymphoma. Method: immunoSEQ multiplex PCR; TCRdb's copy keeps in-frame clones and lacks some. This sample has around 41,000 clones, with under 75% found just once. Every patient was affected by relapse after autologous stem cell transplantation, while exposure to brentuximab vedotin was not uniform. Specimen: peripheral blood mononuclear cells (PBMCs), collected before the second cycle of nivolumab. The source is a human donor with classical Hodgkin lymphoma.

On this clone: Other DNA sequences of this sample code for an identical CDR3. This chain connects TRBV28 to TRBJ1-1; D is undetermined. This CDR3 spans 13 amino acids. The germline CDR1 and CDR2 sequences are MDHEN and SYDVKM. V lost 6 bases, J lost 1 base, and 9 bases lay in between. Here the CDR3 DNA reads TGTGCCAGCAGCTTCGTGCGGAACACTGAAGCTTTCTTT. Its protein is CASSFVRNTEAFF. Looking up the rest from reference TRBV28 and TRBJ1-1 gives the full variable domain: DVKVTQSSRYLVKRTGEKVFLECVQDMDHENMFWYRQDPGLGLRLIYFSYDVKMKEKGDIPEGYSVSREKKERFSLILESASTNQTSMYLCASSFVRNTEAFFGQGTRLTVV.

The rearrangement joins TRBV4-1 to TRBJ2-3, with no clear D. Trimming shortened V by 3 bases and J by 2 bases, and 3 bases separated the two germline ends. The germline V gene has CDR1 MGHRA and CDR2 YSYEKL. The CDR3 runs to 12 residues. The CDR3 DNA reads as TGCGCCAGCAGCCACATCACAGATACGCAGTATTTT. The encoded protein is CASSHITDTQYF.

This chain joins TRBV7-3 and TRBJ1-1; 12 bases fit TRBD1. The ends lost 5 bases at V and 8 bases at J; junction bases unmatched: 12. Germline CDR1 reads SGHTA; CDR2 reads FQGTGA. This CDR3 spans 16 amino acids. DNA of the CDR3: TGTGCCAGCAGCCCCCCCGGGACAGGGGGCCTTCGGGAAGCTTTCTTT. This codes for CASSPPGTGGLREAFF.

Within the sample, this clone is medium-sized. The gene calls are TRBV7-9 and TRBJ1-6; TRBD1 agrees at 7 bases. V lost 5 bases, J lost 13 bases, and 8 bases stayed unmatched. The CDR3 extends over 13 amino acids. Germline loops: CDR1 SEHNR, CDR2 FQNEAQ (reference sequence). CDR3 amino acids: CASSDTGVAPLHF. CDR3 nucleotide sequence: TGTGCCAGCAGCGACACAGGGGTCGCGCCCCTCCACTTT.

This clone was seen a handful of times. The chain uses TRBV15 and TRBJ2-3; no definite D call. The V end lost 0 bases, the J end lost 0 bases, and 10 bases lay between the germline ends. In germline, CDR1 is LNHNV, CDR2 YYDKDF (reference sequence). This CDR3 has 16 residues. The CDR3 nucleotides are TGTGCCACCAGCAGAGATAAAGGGTCTAGCACAGATACGCAGTATTTT. This sequence encodes CATSRDKGSSTDTQYF.

The chain recombines TRBV6-4 with TRBJ2-1; 7 bases are a match to TRBD1. Germline CDR1 and CDR2: MRHNA and SNTAGT. The V and J ends lost 8 bases and 3 bases, in that order; junction bases with no gene match: 4. The CDR3 runs to 13 residues. This chain's CDR3 is CASGRDSYNEQFF. DNA of the CDR3: TGTGCCAGCGGCCGGGACAGCTACAATGAGCAGTTCTTC.

The CDR3: CASSFRLAGEHYEQYF. CDR3 nucleotides: TGTGCCAGCAGCTTTCGACTAGCGGGAGAACACTACGAGCAGTACTTC. The chain links TRBV5-8 to TRBJ2-7, with 12 bases aligning to TRBD2. V dropped 2 bases and J dropped 3; count of bases not matched to a gene: 6. CDR3 length: 16 residues. Germline V gene data show CDR1 as SGHTS and CDR2 as YDEGEE.

This clone occurred once. The J gene is TRBJ1-2, the V gene TRBV19, with D possibly TRBD1 on 5 matching bases. Germline values: CDR1 LNHDA, CDR2 SQIVND (reference sequence). There are 14 residues in the CDR3. The ends were cut back, 5 bases at V and 0 bases at J, with 10 bases in the middle. The CDR3 bases are TGTGCCAGTAGTTCCAGGGCGACTAACTATGGCTACACCTTC. Residues: CASSSRATNYGYTF. Combining the CDR3 with reference TRBV19 and TRBJ1-2 gives the whole variable domain DGGITQSPKYLFRKEGQNVTLSCEQNLNHDAMYWYRQDPGQGLRLIYYSQIVNDFQKGDIAEGYSVSREKKESFPLTVTSAQKNPTAFYLCASSSRATNYGYTFGSGTRLTVV.

The rearrangement links TRBV6-5 to TRBJ1-2; D is ambiguous. CDR1 and CDR2 (germline): MNHEY, SVGAGI. V was trimmed by 7 bases and J by 8 bases, leaving 23 bases between them. The CDR3 covers 15 residues. This CDR3 reads CASTEGQPGYKGYTF. The CDR3 coding sequence is TGTGCCAGCACCGAAGGTCAACCGGGGTATAAAGGCTACACCTTC.

This clone was detected only a few times. The chain recombines TRBV19 with TRBJ1-1; no definite D call. The CDR3 contains 13 residues. Trimming removed 5 bases from V and 3 bases from J, with 10 bases in between. Germline loops: CDR1 LNHDA, CDR2 SQIVND (reference sequence). The CDR3 region is CASSFQAYTEAFF. CDR3 sequence (DNA): TGTGCCAGTAGTTTTCAGGCATACACTGAAGCTTTCTTT.

The gene calls are TRBV7-2 and TRBJ2-7; 8 positions agree with TRBD1. CDR1 is SGHTA and CDR2 is FQGNSA in the germline V gene. V lost 6 bases and J lost 3; bases outside the gene matches: 4. The CDR3 runs 13 residues. CDR3: CASSRDRLYEQYF. The DNA of the CDR3 is TGTGCCAGCAGTCGGGACAGGCTCTACGAGCAGTACTTC.

On this clone itself: At one of its ends the junction is not consistent with the germline gene, which may arise from a read error. The chain recombines TRBV7-7 with TRBJ2-5; D is possibly TRBD2 (6 bases). Germline V gene lookup returns CDR1 SSHAT and CDR2 FNYEAQ (reference sequence). CDR3 length equals 15 residues. This CDR3 is CASSGSISGQETQYF. The CDR3 DNA follows: TGTGCTAGCAGCGGGTCAATAAGTGGGCAAGAGACCCAGTACTTC.